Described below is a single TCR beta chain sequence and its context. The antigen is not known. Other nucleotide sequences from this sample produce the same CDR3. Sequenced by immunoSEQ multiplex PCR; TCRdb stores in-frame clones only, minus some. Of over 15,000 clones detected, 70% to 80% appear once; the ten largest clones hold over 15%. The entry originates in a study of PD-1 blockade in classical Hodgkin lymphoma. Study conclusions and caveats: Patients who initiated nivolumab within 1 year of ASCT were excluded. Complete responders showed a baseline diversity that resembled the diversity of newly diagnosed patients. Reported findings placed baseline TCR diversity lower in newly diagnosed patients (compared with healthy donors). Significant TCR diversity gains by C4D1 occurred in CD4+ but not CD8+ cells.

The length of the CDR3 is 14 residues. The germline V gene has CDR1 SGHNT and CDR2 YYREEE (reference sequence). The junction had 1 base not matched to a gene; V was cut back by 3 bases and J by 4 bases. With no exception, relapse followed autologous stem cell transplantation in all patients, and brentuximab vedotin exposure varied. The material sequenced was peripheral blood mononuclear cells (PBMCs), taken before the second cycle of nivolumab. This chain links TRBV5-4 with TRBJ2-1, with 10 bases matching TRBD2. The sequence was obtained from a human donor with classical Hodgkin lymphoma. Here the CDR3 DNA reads TGTGCCAGCAGCTCTAGCGGGAGTTACAATGAGCAGTTCTTC. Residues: CASSSSGSYNEQFF.